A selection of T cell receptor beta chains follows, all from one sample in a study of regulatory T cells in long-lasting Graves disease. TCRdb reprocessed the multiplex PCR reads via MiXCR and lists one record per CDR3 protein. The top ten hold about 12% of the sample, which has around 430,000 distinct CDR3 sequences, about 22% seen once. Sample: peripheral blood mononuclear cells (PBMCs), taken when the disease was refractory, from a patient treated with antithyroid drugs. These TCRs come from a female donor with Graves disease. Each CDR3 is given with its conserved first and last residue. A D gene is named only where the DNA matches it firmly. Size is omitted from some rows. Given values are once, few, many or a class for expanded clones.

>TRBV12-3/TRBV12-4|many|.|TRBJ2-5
TGTGCCAGCACTCCCGGGACAAAGGAGACCCAGTACTTC
CASTPGTKETQYF
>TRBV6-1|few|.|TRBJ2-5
TGTGCCAGCCAAGGCAGGGCAGAGACCCAGTACTTC
CASQGRAETQYF
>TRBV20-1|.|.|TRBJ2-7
TGCAGTGCTAGAGACCCTAGGAACTACGAGCAGTACTTC
CSARDPRNYEQYF
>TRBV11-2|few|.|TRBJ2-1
TGTGCCAGCAGCTTAAGCAGCTGGCCTTCGCAATACAATGAGCAGTTCTTC
CASSLSSWPSQYNEQFF
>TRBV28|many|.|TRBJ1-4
TGTGCCAGCAGTCCCTACATTGAAGAAAAACTGTTTTTT
CASSPYIEEKLFF
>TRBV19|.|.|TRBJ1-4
TGTGCCAGTAGTATAGATTTTGGCTTTGACGAAAAACTGTTTTTT
CASSIDFGFDEKLFF
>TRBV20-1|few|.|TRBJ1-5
TGCAGTGCTAGTGGACTCAAATCTGGTCAGCCCCAGCATTTT
CSASGLKSGQPQHF
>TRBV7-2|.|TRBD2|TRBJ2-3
TGTGCCAGCAGCGCGGGGGGTGGCACAGATACGCAGTATTTT
CASSAGGGTDTQYF
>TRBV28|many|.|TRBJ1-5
TGTGCCAGCAGCGGACGAACGGTTCAGCCCCAGCATTTT
CASSGRTVQPQHF
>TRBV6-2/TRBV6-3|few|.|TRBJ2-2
TGTGCCAGCAGTTATATCGGGGGGCGAACAACCGGGGAGCTGTTTTTT
CASSYIGGRTTGELFF
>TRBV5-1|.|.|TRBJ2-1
TGCGCCAGCAGCTTCGTAGCTCGCGGCAATGAGCAGTTCTTC
CASSFVARGNEQFF
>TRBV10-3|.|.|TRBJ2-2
TGTGCCATCGGATCAGGGGAGTACGGGGAGCTGTTTTTT
CAIGSGEYGELFF
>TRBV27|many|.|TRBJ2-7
TGTGCCAGCAGTCCCGTCGGGGAGAGGTACGAGCAGTACTTC
CASSPVGERYEQYF
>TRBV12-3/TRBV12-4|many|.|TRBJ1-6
TGTGCCAGCAGGGTCACGCTAAGGGGTTCACCCCTCCACTTT
CASRVTLRGSPLHF
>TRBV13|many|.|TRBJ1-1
TGTGCCAGCAGCTTCCAGGGTGAAACTGAAGCTTTCTTT
CASSFQGETEAFF
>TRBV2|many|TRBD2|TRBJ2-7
TGTGCCAGCCAAGCGGGACTAGCTTACGAGCAGTACTTC
CASQAGLAYEQYF
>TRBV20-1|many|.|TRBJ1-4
TGCAGTGCTGACAGCACAACTAATGAAAAACTGTTTTTT
CSADSTTNEKLFF
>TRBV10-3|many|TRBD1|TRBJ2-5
TGTGCCATCACCATGACAGGGTCCCAAGAGACCCAGTACTTC
CAITMTGSQETQYF
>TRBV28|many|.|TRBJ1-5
TGTGCCAGCAGTTCGAACCACCCAGACACGCGGAATCAGCCCCAGCATTTT
CASSSNHPDTRNQPQHF
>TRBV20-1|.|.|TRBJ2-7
TGCAGTGCTACACTTGGGGGCAGACTCTACGAGCAGTACTTC
CSATLGGRLYEQYF
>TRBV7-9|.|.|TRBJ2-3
TGTGCCAGCAGCTCCCCCCAAAAAGGAGGGGGGGTACGCACAGATACGCAGTATTTT
CASSSPQKGGGVRTDTQYF
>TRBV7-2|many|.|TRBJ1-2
TGTGCCAGCAGCCTGACTTGGGAATATGGCTACACCTTC
CASSLTWEYGYTF
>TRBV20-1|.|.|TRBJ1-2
TGCAGTGCTAGCCTACCGAGAGGGTGGAGCAGCTATGGCTACACCTTC
CSASLPRGWSSYGYTF
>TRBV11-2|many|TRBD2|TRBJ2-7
TGTGCCAGCAACCACCTCGCGGGGGGGACCTACGAGCAGTACTTC
CASNHLAGGTYEQYF
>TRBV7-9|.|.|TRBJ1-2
TGTGCCAGCAGCCCGGAGGGGATTTGGGATGGCTACACCTTC
CASSPEGIWDGYTF
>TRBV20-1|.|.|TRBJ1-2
TGCGGTGCGCTCCTCAACACCTTC
CGALLNTF
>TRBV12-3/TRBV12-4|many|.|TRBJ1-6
TGTGCCAGCAGTTTCCAACAAGGATCCAATTCACCCCTCCACTTT
CASSFQQGSNSPLHF
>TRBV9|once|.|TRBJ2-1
TGTGCCAGCAGCACCGGGGGAGCCTACAATGAGCAGTTCTTC
CASSTGGAYNEQFF
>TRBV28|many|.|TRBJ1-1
TGTGCCAGCAGCTCCCCCGGAGAGCAGATCACTGAAGCTTTCTTT
CASSSPGEQITEAFF
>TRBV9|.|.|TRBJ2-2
TGTGCCAGCAGCGACGGAACCGGGGAGCTGTTTTTT
CASSDGTGELFF
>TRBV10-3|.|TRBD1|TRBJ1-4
TGTGCCATCAGTGAAGGGGACAGGGGTGACGAAAAACTGCTTTTT
CAISEGDRGDEKLLF
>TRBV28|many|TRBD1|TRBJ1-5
TGTGCCAGCAGCCAATGGCGGGACAGGGGCAAACAGCCCCAGCATTTT
CASSQWRDRGKQPQHF
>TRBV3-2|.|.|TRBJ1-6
TGTGCCAGCAGCCAAGGACAGGGGAATAATTCACCCCTCCACTTT
CASSQGQGNNSPLHF
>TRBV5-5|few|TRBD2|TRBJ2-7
TGTGCCAGCAGCTCAGGACTAGCGGAGTCCTACGAGCAGTACTTC
CASSSGLAESYEQYF
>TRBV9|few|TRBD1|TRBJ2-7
TGTGCCAGCAGCCCCTATCCGGGACAGGGCAACAGCGAGCAGTACTTC
CASSPYPGQGNSEQYF
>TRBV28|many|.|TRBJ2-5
TGTGCCAGCAGTTTAAGGGCCAGCTGGGCCCAAGAGACCCAGTACTTC
CASSLRASWAQETQYF
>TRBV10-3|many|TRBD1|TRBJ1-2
TGTGCCATCAGTGAGGGCCTGGACAGGGCTTATGGCTACACCTTC
CAISEGLDRAYGYTF
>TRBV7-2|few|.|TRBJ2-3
TGTGCCAGCAGCTTTGCGCCGCTCACAGATACGCAGTATTTT
CASSFAPLTDTQYF
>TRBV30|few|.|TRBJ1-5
TGTGCCTGGAGGAAACAGGGAAATCAGCCCCAGCATTTT
CAWRKQGNQPQHF
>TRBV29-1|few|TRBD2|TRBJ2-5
TGCAGCGTCGCCCCCTCCGGGGGGGCGGAGACCCAGTACTTC
CSVAPSGGAETQYF
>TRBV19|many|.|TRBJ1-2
TGTGCCAGTAGTGCCACGGGTGACTATGGCTACACCTTC
CASSATGDYGYTF
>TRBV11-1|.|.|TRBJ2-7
TGTGCCAGCAGCCAAGGGCGAGCACTTAGCTCCTACGAGCAGTACTTC
CASSQGRALSSYEQYF
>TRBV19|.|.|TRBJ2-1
TGTGCCAGTAGTATAATTCCCGGGGGCAGGAGGGATGAGCAGTTCTTC
CASSIIPGGRRDEQFF
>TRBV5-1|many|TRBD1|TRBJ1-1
TGCGCCAGCAGCTTTAATCCGGGACAGAAGAACACTGAAGCTTTCTTT
CASSFNPGQKNTEAFF
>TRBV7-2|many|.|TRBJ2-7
TGTGCCAGCAGCGGACGGGGGGCCGAGCAGTACTTC
CASSGRGAEQYF
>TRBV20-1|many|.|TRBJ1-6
TGCAGTGCTAGAGATATCCAATCACCCCTCCACTTT
CSARDIQSPLHF
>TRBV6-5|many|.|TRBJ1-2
TGTGCCAGCAGTTGGACCGCCGAGGGCTACACCTTC
CASSWTAEGYTF
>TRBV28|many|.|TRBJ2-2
TGTGCCAGCAGCACTGCGTTCGGGGTCAAGGTCATAGACACCGGGGAGCTGTTTTTT
CASSTAFGVKVIDTGELFF
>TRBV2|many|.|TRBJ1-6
TGTGCCAGCAGTGAAGCTCAGTCCTTTAATTCACCCCTCCACTTT
CASSEAQSFNSPLHF
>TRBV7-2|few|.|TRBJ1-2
TGTGCCAGCAGCACTGGACAGATTGGCTACACCTTC
CASSTGQIGYTF